The entry below gives a single T cell receptor beta chain sequence along with its context. The antigen it recognizes is unknown. Base qualities are missing; no much larger clone stands one base away. Reading from cysteine to phenylalanine, the CDR3 counts 15 amino acids. Here the CDR3 DNA is all that survives: 45 bases in frame from base 1. Taken from the germline V gene, the CDR1 and CDR2 loops are SGHTA and FQGNSA. V drops 6 bases and J drops 2 bases, leaving 16 bases in between. Receptor amplification or capture employed 5' RACE. Reads for this sample came from an Illumina HiSeq 2500. The second PCR ran for about 6 to 11 cycles and used a J-beta primer mix along with a sample-barcoded 5' primer. A unique molecular identifier was introduced onto each TCR beta cDNA molecule by a template-switch 5' adaptor carrying 12 random nucleotides. At least 3 million CDR3-containing paired-end reads were obtained from each sample. First-strand cDNA was synthesized from all RNA with the Mint cDNA synthesis kit, primed by a TRBC-specific oligonucleotide. Following uracil-DNA glycosylase treatment, all cDNA underwent a first 18-cycle PCR with the universal primers M1SS and BC2_uni_R. The paper's data handling went like this. Normalization of each sample was performed by random selection of 1 million high-quality reads, each carrying a distinct molecular identifier. Instead of being binned into consensus sequences, reads that shared molecular identifiers were thrown out. MiTCR, with a Q25 quality threshold and the strictest error-elimination algorithm, was used for CDR3 identification, clonotype clustering and error correction. A nonparametric unseen species model with Euler transformation was used to estimate a lower bound on total TCR beta diversity. TCRdb reprocessing: public reads trimmed at Q25 with fastp, clones called with MiXCR, in-frame beta chains kept. Records with the same CDR3 protein are collapsed into one entry carrying the most frequent genes and DNA. The authors' filters were not applied to this entry. This sample is represented by 1.5 million to 2 million distinct CDR3 sequences; 28% of them were singletons. Of the sample, over 7% falls within the top ten clones.

The data derive from a study of blood T cells in healthy people across ages (dated by TCRdb to about 2015). For the wider study: In model experiments, template switching captured roughly one uniquely barcoded TCR beta cDNA molecule for every two T cells. To track age-related changes in TCR beta repertoire diversity, the study relied on deep sequencing normalized with unique cDNA molecular identifiers. The donors were split into four age groups: young (average around 15 years), middle-aged (about 40), aged (about 62) and long-lived (roughly 88). Donors of different ages were randomly distributed across sequencing lanes to avoid experimental bias. Using the same blood draw, the study looked at two additional independent replicas of 1 million unique cDNA reads for two donors, one aged 18 to 30 and the other aged 80 or older.

Systemically healthy Caucasian individuals from Russia, 39 in total and aged about 6 to 90 years, were included as donors. Each donor gave 8 to 10 milliliters of peripheral blood, collected into EDTA-treated Vacutainer tubes. Ficoll-Paque density-gradient centrifugation was used to isolate PBMCs, with at least 7 million per sample. Total RNA, at least 5 micrograms per sample, was extracted from PBMCs with Trizol reagent. For every donor, an aliquot of PBMCs went through flow cytometry to measure the percentages of naive CD45RAhigh/CD27high T cells. The investigation overall reported the following: Since profiling was done on bulk unsorted PBMCs, naive and antigen-experienced compartments could not be conclusively compared. As age increased, observed TCR beta diversity per million T cells dropped in a roughly linear way, and a significant reduction was already evident by age 40. There was a strong correlation between observed TCR beta diversity and the percentage of naive T cells measured by flow cytometry. Compared with the aged group, more naive CD4+ T cells, fewer expanded clones and increased TCR diversity were shown by the long-lived group, suggesting age selection. The CMV infection status of donors was not known, potentially confounding age-related changes in expanded clonotypes. Total diversity estimates from one million sequenced T cells were considered lower bounds and underestimates.

The V and J genes are TRBV7-2 and TRBJ1-1; TRBD1 could be the D gene, as 6 bases match. The TCR comes from a woman aged 25 to 39 in good health. Sequencing was done on a sample of blood. The DNA sequence reads TGTGCCAGCAGGCCATCTCAGGGGCGAAACACTGAAGCTTTCTTT. The encoded protein is CASRPSQGRNTEAFF.